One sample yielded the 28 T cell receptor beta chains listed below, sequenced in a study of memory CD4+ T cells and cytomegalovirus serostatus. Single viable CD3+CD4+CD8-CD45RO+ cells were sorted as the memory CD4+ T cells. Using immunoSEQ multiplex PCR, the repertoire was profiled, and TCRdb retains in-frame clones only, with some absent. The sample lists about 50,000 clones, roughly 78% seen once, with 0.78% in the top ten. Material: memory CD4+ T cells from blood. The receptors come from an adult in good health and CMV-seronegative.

CDR3 loop: CASSSNPGSSGNTIYF. CDR3 DNA: TGTGCCAGCAGTTCCAACCCGGGAAGCTCTGGAAACACCATATATTTT. V is TRBV28 and J is TRBJ1-3, with no clear D. V was shortened by 4 bases and J by 0 bases, with 13 bases between the two germline ends. The CDR3 is made up of 16 amino acids. CDR1 is MDHEN, CDR2 SYDVKM, per germline.

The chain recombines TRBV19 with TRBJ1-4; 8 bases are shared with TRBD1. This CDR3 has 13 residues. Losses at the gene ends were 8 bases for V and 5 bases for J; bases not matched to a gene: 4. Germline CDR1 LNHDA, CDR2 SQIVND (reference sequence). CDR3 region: CASCRDRNEKLFF. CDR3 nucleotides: TGTGCCAGTTGCCGGGACAGGAATGAAAAACTGTTTTTT.

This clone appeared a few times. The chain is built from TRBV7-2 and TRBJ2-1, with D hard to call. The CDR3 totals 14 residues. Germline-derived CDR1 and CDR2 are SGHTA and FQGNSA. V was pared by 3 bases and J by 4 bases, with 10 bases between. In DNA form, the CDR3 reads TGTGCCAGCAGCTTGAGGCAAGAGTACAATGAGCAGTTCTTC. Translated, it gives CASSLRQEYNEQFF.

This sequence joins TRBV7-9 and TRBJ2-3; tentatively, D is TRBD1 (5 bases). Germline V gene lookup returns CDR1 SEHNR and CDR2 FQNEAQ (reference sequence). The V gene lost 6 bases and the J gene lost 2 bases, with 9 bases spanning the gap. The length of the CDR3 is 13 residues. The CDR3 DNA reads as TGTGCCAGCAGGGAAGGGGACACAGATACGCAGTATTTT. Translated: CASREGDTDTQYF.

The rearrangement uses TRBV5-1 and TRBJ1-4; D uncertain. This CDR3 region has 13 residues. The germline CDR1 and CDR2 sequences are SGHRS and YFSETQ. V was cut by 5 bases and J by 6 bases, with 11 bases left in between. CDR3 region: CASSSMLDEKLFF. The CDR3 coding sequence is TGCGCCAGCAGTTCCATGCTTGATGAAAAACTGTTTTTT.

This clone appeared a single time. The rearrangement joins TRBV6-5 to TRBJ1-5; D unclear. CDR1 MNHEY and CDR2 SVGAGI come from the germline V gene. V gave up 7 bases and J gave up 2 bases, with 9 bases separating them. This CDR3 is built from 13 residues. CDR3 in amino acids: CASTRGRNQPQHF. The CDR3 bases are TGTGCCAGCACCCGAGGGCGCAATCAGCCCCAGCATTTT.

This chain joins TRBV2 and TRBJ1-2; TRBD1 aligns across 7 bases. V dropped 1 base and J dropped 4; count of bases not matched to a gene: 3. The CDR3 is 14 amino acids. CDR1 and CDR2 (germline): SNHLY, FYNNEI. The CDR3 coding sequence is TGTGCCAGCAGTGAAGTCACAGGGGCCTATGGCTACACCTTC. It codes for CASSEVTGAYGYTF. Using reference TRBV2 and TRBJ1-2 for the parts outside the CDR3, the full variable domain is EPEVTQTPSHQVTQMGQEVILRCVPISNHLYFYWYRQILGQKVEFLVSFYNNEISEKSEIFDDQFSVERPDGSNFTLKIRSTKLEDSAMYFCASSEVTGAYGYTFGSGTRLTVV.

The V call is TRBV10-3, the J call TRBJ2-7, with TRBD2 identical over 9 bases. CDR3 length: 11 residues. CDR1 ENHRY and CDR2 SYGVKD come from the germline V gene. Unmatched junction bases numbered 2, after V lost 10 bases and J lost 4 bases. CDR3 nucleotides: TGTGCCACGACTAGCGGTTACGAGCAGTACTTC. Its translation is CATTSGYEQYF.

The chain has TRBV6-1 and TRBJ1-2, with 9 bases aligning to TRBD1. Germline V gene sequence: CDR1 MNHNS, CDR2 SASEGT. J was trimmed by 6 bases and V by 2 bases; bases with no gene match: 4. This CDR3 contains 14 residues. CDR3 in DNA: TGTGCCAGCAGTGAAAGGGGGGACAGGGATGGCTACACCTTC. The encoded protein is CASSERGDRDGYTF.

Written as DNA, the CDR3 is TGTGCCATCAGTGGGCAGGGGCGAACAGATACGCAGTATTTT. Its translation is CAISGQGRTDTQYF. J is TRBJ2-3 and V is TRBV10-3, with TRBD1 as a possible D gene (6 bases). The CDR3 spans 14 residues. With 4 bases removed from V and 3 bases from J, the gap between germline ends came to 11 bases. Germline V gene lookup returns CDR1 ENHRY and CDR2 SYGVKD.

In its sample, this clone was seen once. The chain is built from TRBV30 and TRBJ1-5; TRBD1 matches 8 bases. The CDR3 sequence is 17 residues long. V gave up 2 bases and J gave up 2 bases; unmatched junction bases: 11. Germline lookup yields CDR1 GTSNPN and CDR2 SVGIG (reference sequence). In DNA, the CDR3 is TGTGCCTGGAGTCCTGATCAGGGGGCTTATGGCAATCAGCCCCAGCATTTT. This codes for CAWSPDQGAYGNQPQHF.

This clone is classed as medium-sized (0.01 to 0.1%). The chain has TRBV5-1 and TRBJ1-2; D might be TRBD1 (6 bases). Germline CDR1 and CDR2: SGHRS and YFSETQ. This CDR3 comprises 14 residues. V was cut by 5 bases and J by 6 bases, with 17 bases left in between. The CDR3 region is CASSENRVVDGYTF. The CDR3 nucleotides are TGCGCCAGCAGTGAAAACAGGGTAGTCGATGGCTACACCTTC. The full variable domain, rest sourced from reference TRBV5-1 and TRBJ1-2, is KAGVTQTPRYLIKTRGQQVTLSCSPISGHRSVSWYQQTPGQGLQFLFEYFSETQRNKGNFPGRFSGRQFSNSRSEMNVSTLELGDSALYLCASSENRVVDGYTFGSGTRLTVV.

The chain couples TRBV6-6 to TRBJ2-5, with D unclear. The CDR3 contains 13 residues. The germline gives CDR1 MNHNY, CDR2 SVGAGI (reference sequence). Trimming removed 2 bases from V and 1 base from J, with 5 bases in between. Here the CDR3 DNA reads TGTGCCAGCAGTTACGACTTCCAAGAGACCCAGTACTTC. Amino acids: CASSYDFQETQYF.

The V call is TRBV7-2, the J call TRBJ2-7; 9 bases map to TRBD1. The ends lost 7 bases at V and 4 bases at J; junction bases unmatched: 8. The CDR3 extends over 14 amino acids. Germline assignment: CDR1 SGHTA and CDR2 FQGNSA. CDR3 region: CASNKPGQGYEQYF. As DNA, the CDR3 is TGTGCCAGCAATAAACCCGGACAGGGGTACGAGCAGTACTTC.

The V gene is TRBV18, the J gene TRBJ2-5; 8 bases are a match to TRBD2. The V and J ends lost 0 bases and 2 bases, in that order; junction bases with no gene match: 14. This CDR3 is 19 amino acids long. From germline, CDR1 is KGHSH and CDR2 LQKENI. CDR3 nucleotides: TGTGCCAGCTCACCACCGGTGTGGAGACTAGCGCGTCAGCAAGAGACCCAGTACTTC. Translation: CASSPPVWRLARQQETQYF.

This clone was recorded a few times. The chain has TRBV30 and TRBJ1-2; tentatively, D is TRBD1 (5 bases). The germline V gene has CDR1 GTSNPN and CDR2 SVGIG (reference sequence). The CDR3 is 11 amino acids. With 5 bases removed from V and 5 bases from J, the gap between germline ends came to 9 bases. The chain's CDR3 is CAWGTDYGYTF. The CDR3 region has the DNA TGTGCCTGGGGGACGGATTATGGCTACACCTTC.

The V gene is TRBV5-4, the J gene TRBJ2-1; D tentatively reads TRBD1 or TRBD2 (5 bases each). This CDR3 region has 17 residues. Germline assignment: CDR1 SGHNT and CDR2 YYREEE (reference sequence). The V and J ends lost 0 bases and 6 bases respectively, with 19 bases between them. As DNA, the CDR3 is TGTGCCAGCAGCTTGGGAGGGGAGACGGGATTTGGCAATGAGCAGTTCTTC. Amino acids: CASSLGGETGFGNEQFF.

In DNA, the CDR3 is TGTGCCAGCAGCTCTGACTGGGGTGGCGGCTGGAACACTGAAGCTTTCTTT. Encoded protein: CASSSDWGGGWNTEAFF. The chain uses TRBV7-8 and TRBJ1-1; no definite D call. The V gene lost 4 bases and the J gene lost 1 base, with 19 bases spanning the gap. The CDR3 has 17 amino acids. The germline gives CDR1 SGHVS, CDR2 FQNEAQ.

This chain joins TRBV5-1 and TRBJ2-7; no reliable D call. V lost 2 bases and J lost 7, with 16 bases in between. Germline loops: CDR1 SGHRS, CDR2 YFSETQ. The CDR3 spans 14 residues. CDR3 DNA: TGCGCCAGCAGCTTAGATGGCGGACCTCGGGAGCAGTACTTC. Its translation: CASSLDGGPREQYF.

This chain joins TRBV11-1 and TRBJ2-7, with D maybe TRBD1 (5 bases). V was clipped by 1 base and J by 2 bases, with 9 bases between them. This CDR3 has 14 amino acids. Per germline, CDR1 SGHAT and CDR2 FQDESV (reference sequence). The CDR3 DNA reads TGTGCCAGCAGCTTAGGACAGAGGACCTACGAGCAGTACTTC. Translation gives CASSLGQRTYEQYF.

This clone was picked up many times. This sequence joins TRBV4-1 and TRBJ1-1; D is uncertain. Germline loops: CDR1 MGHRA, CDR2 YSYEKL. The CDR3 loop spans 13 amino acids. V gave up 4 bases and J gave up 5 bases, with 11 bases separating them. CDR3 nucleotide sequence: TGCGCCAGCAGCCTGGAAAAGGGAACTGAAGCTTTCTTT. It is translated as CASSLEKGTEAFF.

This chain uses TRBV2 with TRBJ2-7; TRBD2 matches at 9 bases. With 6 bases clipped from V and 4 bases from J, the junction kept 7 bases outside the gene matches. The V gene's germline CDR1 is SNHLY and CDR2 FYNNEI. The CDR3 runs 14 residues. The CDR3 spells CASRPGLAAYEQYF. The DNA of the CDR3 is TGTGCCAGCAGGCCGGGACTAGCAGCTTACGAGCAGTACTTC. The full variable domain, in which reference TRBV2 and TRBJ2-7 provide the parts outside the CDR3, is EPEVTQTPSHQVTQMGQEVILRCVPISNHLYFYWYRQILGQKVEFLVSFYNNEISEKSEIFDDQFSVERPDGSNFTLKIRSTKLEDSAMYFCASRPGLAAYEQYFGPGTRLTVT.

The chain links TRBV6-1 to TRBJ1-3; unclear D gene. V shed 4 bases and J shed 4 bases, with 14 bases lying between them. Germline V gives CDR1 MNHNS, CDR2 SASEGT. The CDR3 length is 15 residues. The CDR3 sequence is CASSAANGSGNTIYF. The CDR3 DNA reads TGTGCCAGCAGTGCCGCGAATGGCAGCGGAAACACCATATATTTT.

DNA for the CDR3: TGCGCCAGCAGCTTGAAGACCCTGGGGGTAGCCGGGGAGCTGTTTTTT. As protein: CASSLKTLGVAGELFF. This chain uses TRBV5-1 with TRBJ2-2; tentatively, D is TRBD1 or TRBD2 (5 bases each). Germline V gene sequence: CDR1 SGHRS, CDR2 YFSETQ. The CDR3 loop spans 16 amino acids. V was cut by 1 base and J by 6 bases, with 16 bases left in between. Combining the CDR3 with reference TRBV5-1 and TRBJ2-2 gives the whole variable domain KAGVTQTPRYLIKTRGQQVTLSCSPISGHRSVSWYQQTPGQGLQFLFEYFSETQRNKGNFPGRFSGRQFSNSRSEMNVSTLELGDSALYLCASSLKTLGVAGELFFGEGSRLTVL.

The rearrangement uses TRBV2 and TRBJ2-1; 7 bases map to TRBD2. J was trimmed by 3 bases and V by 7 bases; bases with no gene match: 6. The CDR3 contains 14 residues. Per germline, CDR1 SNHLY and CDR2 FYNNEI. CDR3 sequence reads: CASNRGSGYNEQFF. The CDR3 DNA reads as TGTGCCAGCAATCGCGGGAGTGGCTACAATGAGCAGTTCTTC.

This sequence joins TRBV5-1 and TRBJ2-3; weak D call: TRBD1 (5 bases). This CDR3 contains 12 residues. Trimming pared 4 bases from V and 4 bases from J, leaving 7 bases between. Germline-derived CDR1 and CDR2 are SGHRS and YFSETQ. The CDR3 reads CASSPGSDTQYF. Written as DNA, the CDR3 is TGCGCCAGCAGCCCAGGGTCAGATACGCAGTATTTT.

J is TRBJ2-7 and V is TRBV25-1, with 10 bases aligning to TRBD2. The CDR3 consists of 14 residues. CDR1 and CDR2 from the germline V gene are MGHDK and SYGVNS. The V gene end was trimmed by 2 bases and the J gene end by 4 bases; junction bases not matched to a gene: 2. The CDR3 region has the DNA TGTGCCAGCAGTGAAGGTAGCGGGAGGTACGAGCAGTACTTC. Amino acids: CASSEGSGRYEQYF.

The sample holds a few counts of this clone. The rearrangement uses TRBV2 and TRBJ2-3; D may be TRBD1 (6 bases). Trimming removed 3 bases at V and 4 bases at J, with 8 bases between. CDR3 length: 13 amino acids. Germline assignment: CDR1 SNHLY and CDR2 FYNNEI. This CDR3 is CASSENRADTQYF. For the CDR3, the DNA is TGTGCCAGCAGTGAGAACAGGGCAGATACGCAGTATTTT. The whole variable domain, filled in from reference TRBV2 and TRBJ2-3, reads EPEVTQTPSHQVTQMGQEVILRCVPISNHLYFYWYRQILGQKVEFLVSFYNNEISEKSEIFDDQFSVERPDGSNFTLKIRSTKLEDSAMYFCASSENRADTQYFGPGTRLTVL.